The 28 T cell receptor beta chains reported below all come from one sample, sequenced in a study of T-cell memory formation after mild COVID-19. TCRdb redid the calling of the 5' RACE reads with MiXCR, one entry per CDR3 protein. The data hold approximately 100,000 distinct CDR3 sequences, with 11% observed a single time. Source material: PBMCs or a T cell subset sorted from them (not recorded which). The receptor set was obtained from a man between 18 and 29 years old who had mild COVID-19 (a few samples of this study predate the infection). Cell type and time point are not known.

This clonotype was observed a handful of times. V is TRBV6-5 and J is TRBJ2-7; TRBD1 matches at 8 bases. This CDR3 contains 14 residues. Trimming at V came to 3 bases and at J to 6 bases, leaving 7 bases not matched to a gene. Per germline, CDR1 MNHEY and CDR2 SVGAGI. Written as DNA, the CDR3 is TGTGCCAGCAGTTATGGACAGGGAAGAGGCGAGCAGTACGTC. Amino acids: CASSYGQGRGEQYV.

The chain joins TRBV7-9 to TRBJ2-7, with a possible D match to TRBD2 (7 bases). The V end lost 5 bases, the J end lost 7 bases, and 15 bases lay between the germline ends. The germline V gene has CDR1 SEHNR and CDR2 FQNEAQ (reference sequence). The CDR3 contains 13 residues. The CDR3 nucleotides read TGTGCCAGCAGCCCCCGGGGGGCGGGGGAGCAGTACGTC. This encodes CASSPRGAGEQYV.

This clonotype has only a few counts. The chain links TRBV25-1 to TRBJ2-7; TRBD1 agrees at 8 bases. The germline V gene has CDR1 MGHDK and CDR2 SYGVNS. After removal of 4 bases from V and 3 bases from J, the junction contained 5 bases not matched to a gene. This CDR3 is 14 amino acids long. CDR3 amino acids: CASSVYRGNYEQYV. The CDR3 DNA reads TGTGCCAGCAGTGTTTACAGGGGGAACTACGAGCAGTACGTC.

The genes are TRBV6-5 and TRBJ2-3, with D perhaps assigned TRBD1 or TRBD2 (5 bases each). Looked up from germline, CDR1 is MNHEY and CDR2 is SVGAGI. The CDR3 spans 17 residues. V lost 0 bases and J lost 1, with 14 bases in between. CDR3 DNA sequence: TGTGCCAGCAGTTACTCAGAGTGGCGAGGGGGCACAGATACGCAGTATTTT. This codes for CASSYSEWRGGTDTQYF.

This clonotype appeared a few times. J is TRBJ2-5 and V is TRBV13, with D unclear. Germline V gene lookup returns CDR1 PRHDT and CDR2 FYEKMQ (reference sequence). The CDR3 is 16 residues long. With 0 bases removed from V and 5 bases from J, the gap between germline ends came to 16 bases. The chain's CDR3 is CASSLGGRSFGETQYF. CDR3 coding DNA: TGTGCCAGCAGCTTAGGTGGACGGAGTTTCGGGGAGACCCAGTACTTC.

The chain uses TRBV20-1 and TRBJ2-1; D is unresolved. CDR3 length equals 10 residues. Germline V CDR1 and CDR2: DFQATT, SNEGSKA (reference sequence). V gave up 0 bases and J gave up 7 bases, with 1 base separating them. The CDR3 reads CSARENEQFF. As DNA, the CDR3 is TGCAGTGCTAGAGAGAATGAGCAGTTCTTC.

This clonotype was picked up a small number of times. The CDR3 region is CASTVRPPWEKLFF. The CDR3 DNA is TGTGCCAGCACCGTAAGGCCTCCGTGGGAAAAACTGTTTTTT. The genes are TRBV6-2 or TRBV6-3 and TRBJ1-4; D unclear. The CDR3 spans 14 residues. The V end lost 7 bases, the J end lost 8 bases, and 17 bases lay between the germline ends. CDR1 and CDR2 (germline): MNHEY, SVGEGT.

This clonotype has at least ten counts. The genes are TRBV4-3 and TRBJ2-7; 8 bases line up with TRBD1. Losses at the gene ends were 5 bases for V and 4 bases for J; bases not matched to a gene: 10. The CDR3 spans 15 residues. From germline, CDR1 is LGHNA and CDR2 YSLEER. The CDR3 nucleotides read TGCGCCAGCAGCGCTCACAGGGGGTTGGTTTACGAGCAGTACTTC. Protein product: CASSAHRGLVYEQYF.

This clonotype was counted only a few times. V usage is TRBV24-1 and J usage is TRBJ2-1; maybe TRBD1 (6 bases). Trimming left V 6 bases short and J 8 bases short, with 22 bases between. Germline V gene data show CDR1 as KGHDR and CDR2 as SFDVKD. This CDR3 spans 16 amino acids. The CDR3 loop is CATSRSSVQGLYEQFF. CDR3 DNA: TGTGCCACCAGTCGAAGTAGCGTACAGGGTCTCTATGAGCAGTTCTTC.

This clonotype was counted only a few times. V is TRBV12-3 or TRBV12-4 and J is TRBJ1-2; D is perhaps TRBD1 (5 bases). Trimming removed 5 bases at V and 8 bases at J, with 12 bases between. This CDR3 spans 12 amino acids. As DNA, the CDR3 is TGTGCCAGCAGTGCTACAGGTTTAGGCTACACCTTC. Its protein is CASSATGLGYTF.

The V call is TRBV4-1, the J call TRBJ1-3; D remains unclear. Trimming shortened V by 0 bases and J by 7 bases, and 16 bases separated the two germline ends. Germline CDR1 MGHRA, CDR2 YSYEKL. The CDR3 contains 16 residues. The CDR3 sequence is CASSQDPPDRGNTIYF. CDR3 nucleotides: TGCGCCAGCAGCCAAGATCCCCCGGACCGGGGTAACACCATATATTTT.

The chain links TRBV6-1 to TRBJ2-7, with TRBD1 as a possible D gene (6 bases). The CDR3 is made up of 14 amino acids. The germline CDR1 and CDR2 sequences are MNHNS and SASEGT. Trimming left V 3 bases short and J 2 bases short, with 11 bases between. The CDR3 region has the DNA TGTGCCAGCAGTGATGGACAGAGAACCTACGAGCAGTACTTC. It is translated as CASSDGQRTYEQYF.

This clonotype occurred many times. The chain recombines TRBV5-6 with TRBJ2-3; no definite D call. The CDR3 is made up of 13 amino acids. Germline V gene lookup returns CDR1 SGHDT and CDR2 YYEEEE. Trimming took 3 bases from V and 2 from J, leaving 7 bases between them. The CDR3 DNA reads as TGTGCCAGCAGCTCAACTCTCACAGATACGCAGTATTTT. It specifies CASSSTLTDTQYF. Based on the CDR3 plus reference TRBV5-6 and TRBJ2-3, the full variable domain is DAGVTQSPTHLIKTRGQQVTLRCSPKSGHDTVSWYQQALGQGPQFIFQYYEEEERQRGNFPDRFSGHQFPNYSSELNVNALLLGDSALYLCASSSTLTDTQYFGPGTRLTVL.

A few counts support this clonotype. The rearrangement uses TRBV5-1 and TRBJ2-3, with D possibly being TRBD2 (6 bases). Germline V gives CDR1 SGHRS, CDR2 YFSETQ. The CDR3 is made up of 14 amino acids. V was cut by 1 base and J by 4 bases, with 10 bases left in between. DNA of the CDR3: TGCGCCAGCAGCTTGAGGAGGGCTTCAGATACGCAGTATTTT. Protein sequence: CASSLRRASDTQYF.

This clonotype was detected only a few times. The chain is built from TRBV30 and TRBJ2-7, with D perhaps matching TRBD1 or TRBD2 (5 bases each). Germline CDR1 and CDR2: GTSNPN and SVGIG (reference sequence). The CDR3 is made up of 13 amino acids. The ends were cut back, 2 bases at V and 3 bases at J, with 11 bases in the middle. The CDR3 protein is CAWSTGASYEQYF. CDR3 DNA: TGTGCCTGGAGTACCGGGGCGAGCTACGAGCAGTACTTC. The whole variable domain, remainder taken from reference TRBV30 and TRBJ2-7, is SQTIHQWPATLVQPVGSPLSLECTVEGTSNPNLYWYRQAAGRGLQLLFYSVGIGQISSEVPQNLSASRPQDRQFILSSKKLLLSDSGFYLCAWSTGASYEQYFGPGTRLTVT.

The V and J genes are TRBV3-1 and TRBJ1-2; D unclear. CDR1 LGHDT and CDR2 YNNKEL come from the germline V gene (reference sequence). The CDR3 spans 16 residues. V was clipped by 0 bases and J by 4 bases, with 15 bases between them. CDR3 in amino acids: CASSQDLAPAGYGYTF. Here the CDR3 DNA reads TGTGCCAGCAGCCAAGATCTGGCGCCGGCAGGCTATGGCTACACCTTC.

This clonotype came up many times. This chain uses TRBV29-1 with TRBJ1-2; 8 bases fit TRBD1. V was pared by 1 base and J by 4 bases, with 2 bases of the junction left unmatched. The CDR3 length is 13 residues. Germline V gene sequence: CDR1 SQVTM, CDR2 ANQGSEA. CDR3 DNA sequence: TGCAGCGTTGAAGCAGGGGGCCTCTATGGCTACACCTTC. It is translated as CSVEAGGLYGYTF.

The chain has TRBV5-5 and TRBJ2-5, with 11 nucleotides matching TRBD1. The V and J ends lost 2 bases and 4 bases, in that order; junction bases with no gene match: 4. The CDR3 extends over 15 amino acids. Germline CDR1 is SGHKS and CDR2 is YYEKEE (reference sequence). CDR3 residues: CASSFWDRGLETQYF. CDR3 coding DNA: TGTGCCAGCAGCTTTTGGGACAGGGGGTTAGAGACCCAGTACTTC.

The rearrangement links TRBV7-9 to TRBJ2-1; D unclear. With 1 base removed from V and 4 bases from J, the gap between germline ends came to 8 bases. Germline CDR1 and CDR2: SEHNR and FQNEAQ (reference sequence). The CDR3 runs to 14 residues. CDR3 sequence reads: CASSLVPGYNEQFF. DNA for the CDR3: TGTGCCAGCAGCTTAGTCCCAGGTTACAATGAGCAGTTCTTC. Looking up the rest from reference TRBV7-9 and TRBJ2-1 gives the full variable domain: DTGVSQNPRHKITKRGQNVTFRCDPISEHNRLYWYRQTLGQGPEFLTYFQNEAQLEKSRLLSDRFSAERPKGSFSTLEIQRTEQGDSAMYLCASSLVPGYNEQFFGPGTRLTVL.

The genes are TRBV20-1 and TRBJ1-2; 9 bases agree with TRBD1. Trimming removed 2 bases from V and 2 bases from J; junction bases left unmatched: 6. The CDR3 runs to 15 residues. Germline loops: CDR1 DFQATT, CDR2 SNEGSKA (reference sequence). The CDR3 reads CSARNRGLLNYGYTF. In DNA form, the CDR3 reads TGCAGTGCTAGAAACAGGGGGCTTTTGAACTATGGCTACACCTTC.

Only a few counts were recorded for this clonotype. CDR3 coding DNA: TGTGCCAGCAGCTCGGGGACAGGCATTCAGTACTTC. It translates to CASSSGTGIQYF. The V gene is TRBV7-6, the J gene TRBJ2-4, with 8 bases identical to TRBD1. Germline lookup yields CDR1 SGHVS and CDR2 FNYEAQ. The trim removed 4 bases at V and 9 bases at J, leaving 2 bases unmatched. The CDR3 is 12 amino acids.

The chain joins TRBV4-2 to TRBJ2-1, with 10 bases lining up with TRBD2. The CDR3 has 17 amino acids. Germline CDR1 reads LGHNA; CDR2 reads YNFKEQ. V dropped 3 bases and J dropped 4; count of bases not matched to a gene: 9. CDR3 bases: TGTGCCAGCAGCCAGGGGGCCGGACTAGCGGTTTACAATGAGCAGTTCTTC. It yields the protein CASSQGAGLAVYNEQFF.

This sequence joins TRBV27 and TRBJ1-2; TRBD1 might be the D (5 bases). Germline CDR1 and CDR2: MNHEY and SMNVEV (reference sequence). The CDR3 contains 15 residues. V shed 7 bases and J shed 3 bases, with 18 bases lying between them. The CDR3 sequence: CASTQVFQGDYGYTF. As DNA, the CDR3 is TGTGCCAGCACCCAAGTATTCCAGGGCGACTATGGCTACACCTTC.

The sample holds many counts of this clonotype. CDR3: CASSPPRSGPHEQYF. CDR3 bases: TGTGCCAGCAGTCCTCCCCGGAGCGGCCCCCACGAGCAGTACTTC. The chain has TRBV12-3 or TRBV12-4 and TRBJ2-7, with a tentative D call TRBD2 (5 bases). The CDR3 extends over 15 amino acids. Trimming stripped 5 bases from V and 5 bases from J, with 19 bases between.

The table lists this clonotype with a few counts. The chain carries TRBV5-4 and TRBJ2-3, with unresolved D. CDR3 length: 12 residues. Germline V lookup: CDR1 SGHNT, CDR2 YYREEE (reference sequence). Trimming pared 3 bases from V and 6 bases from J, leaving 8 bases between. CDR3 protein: CASSSLEDTQYF. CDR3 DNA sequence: TGTGCCAGCAGCTCACTGGAGGATACGCAGTATTTT.

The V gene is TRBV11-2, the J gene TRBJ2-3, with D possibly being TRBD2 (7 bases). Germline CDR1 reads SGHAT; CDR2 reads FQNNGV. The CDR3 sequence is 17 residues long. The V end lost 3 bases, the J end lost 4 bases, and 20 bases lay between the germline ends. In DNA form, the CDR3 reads TGTGCCAGCAGCTTGGAACCGGGGGCGGGGGTCGCAGATACGCAGTATTTT. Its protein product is CASSLEPGAGVADTQYF.

The CDR3 is CASSPTLAGGTDTQYF. For the CDR3, the DNA is TGTGCCAGCAGCCCTACCTTAGCGGGGGGGACAGATACGCAGTATTTT. V is TRBV9 and J is TRBJ2-3, with 11 bases lining up with TRBD2. Germline V gene lookup returns CDR1 SGDLS and CDR2 YYNGEE. The CDR3 is 16 amino acids. Unmatched junction bases numbered 7, after V lost 4 bases and J lost 3 bases.

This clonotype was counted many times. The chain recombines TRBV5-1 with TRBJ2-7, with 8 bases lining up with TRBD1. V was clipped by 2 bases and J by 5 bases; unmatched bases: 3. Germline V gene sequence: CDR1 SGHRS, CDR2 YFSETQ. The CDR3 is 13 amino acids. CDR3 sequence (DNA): TGCGCCAGCAGCTTTTCAGGGGGCCACGAGCAGTACTTC. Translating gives CASSFSGGHEQYF.